These 22 T cell receptor beta chains share one sample of origin, sequenced in a study of PD-L1 blockade in urothelial cancer. Time point of the sample: pretreatment peripheral blood. Generated by immunoSEQ multiplex PCR, the TCRdb table keeps only in-frame clones and is missing some. This table has 90,000 or so clones, around 92% appearing once. Specimen: PBMCs, collected around atezolizumab (anti-PD-L1) treatment. The receptors originated from a woman older than 75 with urothelial cancer.

This chain uses TRBV6-5 with TRBJ2-7; unclear D gene. The CDR3 spans 15 residues. CDR1 is MNHEY and CDR2 is SVGAGI in the germline V gene. Trimming pared 0 bases from V and 0 bases from J, leaving 9 bases between. The CDR3 DNA reads as TGTGCCAGCAGTTACTCTTTCCTGAGCTCCTACGAGCAGTACTTC. Translated: CASSYSFLSSYEQYF.

This rearrangement joins TRBV19 to TRBJ2-1; 10 bases agree with TRBD2. V was pared by 4 bases and J by 3 bases, with 12 bases of the junction left unmatched. Germline values: CDR1 LNHDA, CDR2 SQIVND (reference sequence). This CDR3 is 18 amino acids long. The CDR3 reads CASSTSGRNPPNYNEQFF. CDR3 nucleotide sequence: TGTGCCAGTAGTACTAGCGGGAGAAACCCACCGAACTACAATGAGCAGTTCTTC. The full variable domain, its missing parts supplied by reference TRBV19 and TRBJ2-1, is DGGITQSPKYLFRKEGQNVTLSCEQNLNHDAMYWYRQDPGQGLRLIYYSQIVNDFQKGDIAEGYSVSREKKESFPLTVTSAQKNPTAFYLCASSTSGRNPPNYNEQFFGPGTRLTVL.

The chain employs TRBV27 and TRBJ2-7; 9 bases align to TRBD1. V dropped 5 bases and J dropped 1; count of bases not matched to a gene: 9. CDR1 MNHEY and CDR2 SMNVEV come from the germline V gene (reference sequence). The CDR3 has 16 amino acids. CDR3: CASSVHGTGRSYEQYF. Written as DNA, the CDR3 is TGTGCCAGCAGTGTCCACGGGACAGGGCGGTCCTACGAGCAGTACTTC.

The V gene is TRBV30, the J gene TRBJ1-5, with 10 positions matching TRBD1. Losses at the gene ends were 0 bases for V and 6 bases for J; bases not matched to a gene: 5. The length of the CDR3 is 15 residues. The germline CDR1 and CDR2 sequences are GTSNPN and SVGIG (reference sequence). CDR3 region: CAWSVGTGDTQPQHF. The CDR3 nucleotides are TGTGCCTGGAGTGTAGGGACAGGGGATACTCAGCCCCAGCATTTT. Complete variable domain (other parts from reference TRBV30 and TRBJ1-5): SQTIHQWPATLVQPVGSPLSLECTVEGTSNPNLYWYRQAAGRGLQLLFYSVGIGQISSEVPQNLSASRPQDRQFILSSKKLLLSDSGFYLCAWSVGTGDTQPQHFGDGTRLSIL.

The chain has TRBV7-2 and TRBJ2-1; 9 bases map to TRBD2. The CDR3 is 16 residues long. V lost 1 base to trimming and J lost 10 bases; unmatched junction nucleotides: 11. CDR1 is SGHTA, CDR2 FQGNSA, per germline. The CDR3 nucleotides are TGTGCCAGCAGCTTAGAGAGCGGGAGGAGCGTATGGGAGCAGTTCTTC. The encoded protein is CASSLESGRSVWEQFF.

This rearrangement joins TRBV7-8 to TRBJ2-7, with 10 bases aligning to TRBD2. This CDR3 has 16 residues. CDR1 SGHVS and CDR2 FQNEAQ come from the germline V gene. The ends lost 0 bases at V and 7 bases at J; junction bases unmatched: 9. The CDR3, as DNA: TGTGCCAGCAGCTTAGCCCCAGCGGGAGGGCCCAGTGAGCAGTACTTC. It translates to CASSLAPAGGPSEQYF.

The chain recombines TRBV11-2 with TRBJ1-1; D gene unclear. With 3 bases removed from V and 0 bases from J, the gap between germline ends came to 11 bases. Germline CDR1 SGHAT, CDR2 FQNNGV. The CDR3 is 15 amino acids. This CDR3 is CASSFRTPMNTEAFF. CDR3 in DNA: TGTGCCAGCAGCTTTCGTACACCCATGAACACTGAAGCTTTCTTT.

The rearrangement joins TRBV2 to TRBJ1-2, with TRBD1 matching 9 bases. Per the germline V gene, CDR1 is SNHLY and CDR2 is FYNNEI. There are 15 residues in the CDR3. The V gene end was trimmed by 4 bases and the J gene end by 5 bases; junction bases not matched to a gene: 8. The DNA of the CDR3 is TGTGCCAGCAGTGGACAGGGGGGGGCGGGATATGGCTACACCTTC. Translating it yields CASSGQGGAGYGYTF.

V is TRBV11-2 and J is TRBJ1-5, with TRBD1 matching 12 bases. Germline values: CDR1 SGHAT, CDR2 FQNNGV. The CDR3 spans 17 residues. With V trimmed by 5 bases and J by 6 bases, 11 bases remained unmatched. The chain's CDR3 is CASSPGQGARVRQPQHF. The CDR3 nucleotides are TGTGCCAGCAGCCCGGGACAGGGGGCGCGGGTGCGTCAGCCCCAGCATTTT.

The V and J genes are TRBV27 and TRBJ2-5; 8 positions agree with TRBD1. The junction had 8 bases not matched to a gene; V was cut back by 10 bases and J by 4 bases. The CDR3 totals 13 residues. In germline, CDR1 is MNHEY, CDR2 SMNVEV (reference sequence). CDR3 amino acids: CATRTGSRETQYF. The CDR3 region has the DNA TGTGCCACCAGGACAGGGAGTCGAGAGACCCAGTACTTC.

The chain uses TRBV19 and TRBJ1-5; D might be TRBD1 (5 bases). Germline loops: CDR1 LNHDA, CDR2 SQIVND (reference sequence). V lost 5 bases to trimming and J lost 6 bases, with 11 bases between them. The length of the CDR3 is 13 residues. CDR3 nucleotide sequence: TGTGCCAGTAGTCAGGGTATAATTCAGCCCCAGCATTTT. Encoded protein: CASSQGIIQPQHF.

The chain employs TRBV19 and TRBJ1-5; D may be TRBD1 (5 bases). Germline CDR1 reads LNHDA; CDR2 reads SQIVND (reference sequence). V was pared by 3 bases and J by 4 bases, with 10 bases between. This CDR3 has 14 residues. This chain's CDR3 is CASSIDSGNQPQHF. The CDR3 coding sequence is TGTGCCAGTAGTATCGACAGTGGGAATCAGCCCCAGCATTTT. The full variable domain, rest sourced from reference TRBV19 and TRBJ1-5, is DGGITQSPKYLFRKEGQNVTLSCEQNLNHDAMYWYRQDPGQGLRLIYYSQIVNDFQKGDIAEGYSVSREKKESFPLTVTSAQKNPTAFYLCASSIDSGNQPQHFGDGTRLSIL.

The chain joins TRBV4-2 to TRBJ2-7; no firm D call. Germline V gene data show CDR1 as LGHNA and CDR2 as YNFKEQ. V was cut by 0 bases and J by 6 bases, with 15 bases left in between. The CDR3 loop spans 15 amino acids. The CDR3: CASSQETAERSEQYF. For the CDR3, the DNA is TGTGCCAGCAGCCAAGAGACCGCGGAAAGAAGCGAGCAGTACTTC.

The chain has TRBV5-1 and TRBJ2-3; 8 bases are a match to TRBD2. Germline V gene data show CDR1 as SGHRS and CDR2 as YFSETQ. Germline trimming cut 3 bases from V and 2 bases from J; bases unmatched to any gene: 2. The CDR3 covers 14 residues. Here the CDR3 reads CASSSLAATDTQYF. The CDR3, as DNA: TGCGCCAGCAGCTCACTAGCGGCCACAGATACGCAGTATTTT. The complete variable domain, with remaining parts taken from reference TRBV5-1 and TRBJ2-3, reads KAGVTQTPRYLIKTRGQQVTLSCSPISGHRSVSWYQQTPGQGLQFLFEYFSETQRNKGNFPGRFSGRQFSNSRSEMNVSTLELGDSALYLCASSSLAATDTQYFGPGTRLTVL.

CDR3 bases: TGTGCCAGCAGCTTGGCCGGGGAGACGGGGCAGTTCTTC. Protein: CASSLAGETGQFF. This sequence joins TRBV5-8 and TRBJ2-1, with D possibly TRBD2 on 5 matching bases. V lost 0 bases, J lost 12 bases, and 13 bases lay in between. From germline, CDR1 is SGHTS and CDR2 YDEGEE. The CDR3 runs to 13 residues.

The CDR3 loop reads CASSESQGGNEQFF. DNA of the CDR3: TGTGCCAGCAGTGAAAGCCAGGGAGGCAATGAGCAGTTCTTC. The chain recombines TRBV6-1 with TRBJ2-1; possibly TRBD2 for D (6 bases). The CDR3 is 14 residues long. The V and J ends lost 2 bases and 6 bases respectively, with 11 bases between them. Looked up from germline, CDR1 is MNHNS and CDR2 is SASEGT.

The chain recombines TRBV10-1 with TRBJ2-3, with no clear D. V lost 3 bases and J lost 0, with 10 bases in between. CDR1 WNHNN and CDR2 SYGVQD come from the germline V gene (reference sequence). The CDR3 consists of 15 residues. The CDR3 DNA reads as TGCGCCAGCAGTGAAAGTCCTACTAGCACAGATACGCAGTATTTT. It encodes CASSESPTSTDTQYF.

The chain couples TRBV9 to TRBJ1-5; 8 positions agree with TRBD1. Trimming removed 4 bases from V and 0 bases from J; junction bases left unmatched: 3. Germline V CDR1 and CDR2: SGDLS, YYNGEE. This CDR3 spans 15 amino acids. This CDR3 reads CASSSTGASNQPQHF. The DNA of the CDR3 is TGTGCCAGCAGCTCGACAGGGGCTAGCAATCAGCCCCAGCATTTT.

V and J are TRBV9 and TRBJ1-5, with TRBD1 as a possible D gene (5 bases). Germline V lookup: CDR1 SGDLS, CDR2 YYNGEE. Trimming pared 0 bases from V and 4 bases from J, leaving 11 bases between. This CDR3 spans 15 amino acids. The CDR3 here is CASSVGSGGNQPQHF. CDR3 nucleotides: TGTGCCAGCAGCGTAGGTTCGGGGGGAAATCAGCCCCAGCATTTT.

The chain couples TRBV6-6 to TRBJ2-3; 10 positions match TRBD2. The germline V gene encodes CDR1 MNHNY and CDR2 SVGAGI (reference sequence). V lost 6 bases to trimming and J lost 2 bases; unmatched junction nucleotides: 5. The CDR3 extends over 15 amino acids. The CDR3 DNA is TGTGCCAGCAGCCCTAGCGGGGGCTTCACAGATACGCAGTATTTT. Protein product: CASSPSGGFTDTQYF.

The chain recombines TRBV5-6 with TRBJ2-5; weak D call: TRBD1 (6 bases). The CDR3 runs to 16 residues. With 0 bases removed from V and 0 bases from J, the gap between germline ends came to 12 bases. From germline, CDR1 is SGHDT and CDR2 YYEEEE. CDR3 region: CASSLEGHLHQETQYF. The CDR3 DNA is TGTGCCAGCAGCTTGGAGGGACACCTACACCAAGAGACCCAGTACTTC.

This clone was observed once. The genes are TRBV11-2 and TRBJ2-4; the D gene is possibly TRBD2 (6 bases). Germline CDR1 is SGHAT and CDR2 is FQNNGV. This CDR3 is 15 amino acids long. The V and J ends lost 0 bases and 1 base respectively, with 7 bases between them. DNA of the CDR3: TGTGCCAGCAGCTTAGAAGGGAGGGCCAAAAACATTCAGTACTTC. Its protein is CASSLEGRAKNIQYF.